The TCR beta chain described here comes from a study of blood T cell repertoires in COVID-19. CDR1 SNHLY and CDR2 FYNNEI come from the germline V gene. The CDR3 covers 13 residues. Trimming took off 6 bases at V and 5 bases at J, with 11 bases between the two ends. Sequenced by immunoSEQ multiplex PCR; TCRdb stores in-frame clones only, minus some. The sample holds about 200,000 clones, 80% to 95% seen once. The Seattle patients, enrolled during active infection, were followed longitudinally. The rearrangement joins TRBV2 to TRBJ1-5, with D maybe TRBD1 (6 bases). The material sequenced was peripheral blood. This TCR was sampled from a man in his sixties with COVID-19, enrolled during active disease. The CDR3 coding sequence is TGTGCCAGCAGCGGGACATACTATCAGCCCCAGCATTTT. Amino acid sequence: CASSGTYYQPQHF.